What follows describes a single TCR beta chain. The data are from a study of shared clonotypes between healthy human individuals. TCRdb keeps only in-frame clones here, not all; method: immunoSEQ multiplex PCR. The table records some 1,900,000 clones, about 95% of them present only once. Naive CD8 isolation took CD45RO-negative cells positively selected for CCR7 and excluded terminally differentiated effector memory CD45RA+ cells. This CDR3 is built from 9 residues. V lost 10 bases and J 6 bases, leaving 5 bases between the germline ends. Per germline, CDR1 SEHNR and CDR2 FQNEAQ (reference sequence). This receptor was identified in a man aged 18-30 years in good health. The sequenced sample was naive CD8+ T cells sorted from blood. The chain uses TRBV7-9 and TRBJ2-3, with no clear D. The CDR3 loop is CATSDTQYF. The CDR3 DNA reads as TGTGCCACCAGTGATACGCAGTATTTT.